This T cell receptor (beta chain) derives from a study of blood T cell repertoires in COVID-19. Study-wide context: Sites across the United States, Italy and Spain contributed samples from acute and convalescent COVID-19. Nucleic acid was either cDNA or gDNA, and it came from T cells, B-cell-depleted T cells, or PBMCs.

The CDR3 is 13 residues long. V was pared by 10 bases and J by 7 bases, with 9 bases of the junction left unmatched. Germline CDR1 MNHEY, CDR2 SVGAGI. Original data processing: Cell counts per sample came from amplifying reference gene primers. Sequencing was performed with immunoSEQ multiplex PCR; in TCRdb, only in-frame clones are kept and a portion is missing. The V and J calls and clone size were taken over from that table, and D and trimming were inferred from the DNA. The sample yields about 160,000 clones, over 60% seen once. Material: peripheral blood. The sequence was obtained from an elderly woman with acute or convalescent COVID-19. This chain uses TRBV6-5 with TRBJ1-2; 10 bases map to TRBD1. The chain's CDR3 is CATPGGQGLGYTF. The CDR3, as DNA: TGTGCCACCCCAGGGGGACAGGGGCTTGGCTACACCTTC.